This TCR beta chain was sequenced for a study of sequential checkpoint blockade in melanoma. At the level of the study: After both sequences, patients received maintenance nivolumab.

V shed 3 bases and J 14 bases; nucleotides not matched to a gene: 14. The CDR3 totals 15 residues. CDR1 SNHLY and CDR2 FYNNEI come from the germline V gene. Here immunoSEQ multiplex PCR was the method, and the copy in TCRdb shows in-frame clones only, minus some. This repertoire shows 18,000 or so clones, under 80% found once; its top ten account for over 9.5%. Treatment noted: randomized to nivolumab then ipilimumab (arm A) or the reverse (arm B). Live CD3+CD8+ CD19− CD56− cells were sorted from PBMCs. Only one count was recorded for this clone. The clonotype was recovered from a human donor with melanoma. The chain employs TRBV2 and TRBJ1-4; 8 positions match TRBD1. The sequenced sample was CD8+ T cells sorted from blood (inferred from file names), obtained from a patient given nivolumab and ipilimumab in sequence. The CDR3 coding sequence is TGTGCCAGCAGTGAGGCGGACAGGGCCGGGGAAGGGCTGTTTTTT. Encoded protein: CASSEADRAGEGLFF.